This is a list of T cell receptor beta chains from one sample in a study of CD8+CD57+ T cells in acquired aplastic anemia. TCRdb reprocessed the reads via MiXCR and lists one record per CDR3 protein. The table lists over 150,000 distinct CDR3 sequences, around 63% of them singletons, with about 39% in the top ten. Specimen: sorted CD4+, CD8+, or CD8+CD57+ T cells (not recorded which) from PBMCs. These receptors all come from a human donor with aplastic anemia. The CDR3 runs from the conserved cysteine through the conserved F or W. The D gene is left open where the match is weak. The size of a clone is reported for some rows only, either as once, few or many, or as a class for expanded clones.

DNA: TGTGCCAGCAGCCCACCGGGACTAGCGGGGTTCGAGCAGTACTTC
CDR3: CASSPPGLAGFEQYF
size: once
V: TRBV11-1
D: TRBD2
J: TRBJ2-7

DNA: TGTGCCAGCAGCCCCTTGGGGACAGGGGGCAATTGGCAGTACTTC
CDR3: CASSPLGTGGNWQYF
size: NA
V: TRBV14
D: TRBD1
J: TRBJ2-7

DNA: TGTGCCAGCAGCCCCCGGACGAGGGTTCAAGAGACCCAGTACTTC
CDR3: CASSPRTRVQETQYF
size: NA
V: TRBV7-8
D: NA
J: TRBJ2-5

DNA: TGTGCCAGCAGTACTGACAGGGGAATATTCGAGACCCAGTACTTC
CDR3: CASSTDRGIFETQYF
size: NA
V: TRBV2
D: TRBD1
J: TRBJ2-5

DNA: TGTGCCAGCAGGGCGCTGGGGGGTGCTAGGGACTATGGCTACACCTTC
CDR3: CASRALGGARDYGYTF
size: many
V: TRBV9
D: NA
J: TRBJ1-2

DNA: TGTGCCACTAGCAGTAGCGGCACCCAAGAGACCCAGTACTTC
CDR3: CATSSSGTQETQYF
size: NA
V: TRBV24-1
D: NA
J: TRBJ2-5

DNA: TGTGCCAGCAGCTTAAAGCGTCTGGACAGGACAAACACTGAAGCTTTCTTT
CDR3: CASSLKRLDRTNTEAFF
size: NA
V: TRBV7-3
D: TRBD1
J: TRBJ1-1

DNA: TGTGCCATCAGGCTACAGGGGTCGCTAGATATAGGCTACACCTTC
CDR3: CAIRLQGSLDIGYTF
size: many
V: TRBV10-3
D: TRBD1
J: TRBJ1-2

DNA: TGCAGTGCCCCCAGTCTCGGGGGCTTGGGAGGCTACACCTTC
CDR3: CSAPSLGGLGGYTF
size: few
V: TRBV20-1
D: NA
J: TRBJ1-2

DNA: TGCAGTGCTAGACTAGGACAGGGGGGGACCGGGGAGCTGTTTTTT
CDR3: CSARLGQGGTGELFF
size: NA
V: TRBV20-1
D: TRBD1
J: TRBJ2-2

DNA: TGTGCCAGCAGCCCACGCCTTCTTTACGAGCAGTACTTC
CDR3: CASSPRLLYEQYF
size: few
V: TRBV7-8
D: NA
J: TRBJ2-7